The rows below give T cell receptor beta chains drawn from one sample of a study of T cell responses to AZD1222 COVID-19 vaccine. Some clones are missing from TCRdb's copy, which holds only in-frame ones; the method was immunoSEQ multiplex PCR. The table shows approximately 100,000 clones, with 86% occurring only once. The source material was peripheral blood, sampled on day 0 of AZD1222 vaccination. Receptors were obtained from an adult in good health. The CDR3 runs from the conserved cysteine through the conserved F or W. Each record gives: D gene, V gene, clone size, J gene, CDR3 DNA, CDR3 protein. D genes are given only for firm matches. A clone size is listed for some rows: how often the clone was seen (once, few, many), or a class if it is expanded.

d_call: TRBD1; v_call: TRBV5-1; clone_size: .; j_call: TRBJ1-1; cdr3_nt: TGCGCCAGCAGCTTTTTGCCCGGGACAGGGGACACTGAAGCTTTCTTT; cdr3_aa: CASSFLPGTGDTEAFF
d_call: .; v_call: TRBV27; clone_size: few; j_call: TRBJ1-5; cdr3_nt: TGTGCCAGCAGTTATTCGAAATCCCGCAATCAGCCCCAGCATTTT; cdr3_aa: CASSYSKSRNQPQHF
d_call: TRBD2; v_call: TRBV5-6; clone_size: .; j_call: TRBJ2-5; cdr3_nt: TGTGCCAGCAGCTTGGTTGGCCTAGCGGGAGTTATGGAGACCCAGTACTTC; cdr3_aa: CASSLVGLAGVMETQYF
d_call: .; v_call: TRBV25-1; clone_size: .; j_call: TRBJ1-6; cdr3_nt: TGTGCCAGCAGTGTGATCACCAAGGAGAATTCACCCCTCCACTTT; cdr3_aa: CASSVITKENSPLHF
d_call: .; v_call: TRBV7-2; clone_size: .; j_call: TRBJ2-1; cdr3_nt: TGTGCCAGCAGCGAACCGCAGGGGAGCGAGCAGTTCTTC; cdr3_aa: CASSEPQGSEQFF
d_call: TRBD1; v_call: TRBV24-1; clone_size: .; j_call: TRBJ1-5; cdr3_nt: TGTGCCACCGCGACAGGGAGTCAGCCCCAGCATTTT; cdr3_aa: CATATGSQPQHF
d_call: TRBD1; v_call: TRBV4-3; clone_size: .; j_call: TRBJ2-3; cdr3_nt: TGCGCCAGCAGCCAAGATCCTGCCGTACAGGGGGTGGGTGGCACAGATACGCAGTATTTT; cdr3_aa: CASSQDPAVQGVGGTDTQYF
d_call: .; v_call: TRBV6-1; clone_size: .; j_call: TRBJ1-2; cdr3_nt: TGTGCCAGCAGTGAAGCCAGGGAATGGGGTTATGGCTACACCTTC; cdr3_aa: CASSEAREWGYGYTF
d_call: .; v_call: TRBV5-8; clone_size: once; j_call: TRBJ1-2; cdr3_nt: TGTGCCAGCAGCTTCGGGGGGTCGGGTGGCTACACCTTC; cdr3_aa: CASSFGGSGGYTF
d_call: .; v_call: TRBV25-1; clone_size: .; j_call: TRBJ1-1; cdr3_nt: TGTGCCAGCAGATCCCAGACCGGGGGTTATCACACTGAAGCTTTCTTT; cdr3_aa: CASRSQTGGYHTEAFF
d_call: TRBD2; v_call: TRBV4-2; clone_size: .; j_call: TRBJ2-3; cdr3_nt: TGTGCCAGCAGCCCACTGGGGCTAGCGGGTCAGACTTATAGCACAGATACGCAGTATTTT; cdr3_aa: CASSPLGLAGQTYSTDTQYF
d_call: .; v_call: TRBV18; clone_size: .; j_call: TRBJ1-4; cdr3_nt: TGTGCCAGCTCACTTGGAGAAAAACTGTTTTTT; cdr3_aa: CASSLGEKLFF
d_call: .; v_call: TRBV18; clone_size: .; j_call: TRBJ1-2; cdr3_nt: TGTGCCAGCTCAGGAAGAGAGTTTAACTATGGCTACACCTTC; cdr3_aa: CASSGREFNYGYTF
d_call: TRBD1; v_call: TRBV5-1; clone_size: .; j_call: TRBJ2-1; cdr3_nt: TGCGCCAGCAGCCCAGGGACAGGGGGCGTAGTCAATGAGCAGTTCTTC; cdr3_aa: CASSPGTGGVVNEQFF
d_call: .; v_call: TRBV30; clone_size: .; j_call: TRBJ2-7; cdr3_nt: TGTGCCTGGAGTGTAAAGCTAGCCGAGCAGTACTTC; cdr3_aa: CAWSVKLAEQYF
d_call: TRBD1; v_call: TRBV7-3; clone_size: .; j_call: TRBJ2-2; cdr3_nt: TGTGCCAGCAGCTTAATAAGGGGGCGTTCCGGGGAGCTGTTTTTT; cdr3_aa: CASSLIRGRSGELFF
d_call: .; v_call: TRBV28; clone_size: once; j_call: TRBJ1-2; cdr3_nt: TGTGCCAGCAGTTTGACTAACTATGGCTACACCTTC; cdr3_aa: CASSLTNYGYTF
d_call: TRBD1; v_call: TRBV11-2; clone_size: .; j_call: TRBJ1-2; cdr3_nt: TGTGCCAGCAGCTGGGACAGCTCTAACTATGGCTACACCTTC; cdr3_aa: CASSWDSSNYGYTF
d_call: .; v_call: TRBV27; clone_size: .; j_call: TRBJ1-4; cdr3_nt: TGTGCCAGCAGTCCTTGGGCCGGAAAACTGTTTTTT; cdr3_aa: CASSPWAGKLFF
d_call: .; v_call: TRBV5-8; clone_size: .; j_call: TRBJ1-5; cdr3_nt: TGTGCCAGCAGCTTTATACAGGATCAGCCCCAGCATTTT; cdr3_aa: CASSFIQDQPQHF
d_call: TRBD2; v_call: TRBV27; clone_size: .; j_call: TRBJ2-3; cdr3_nt: TGTGCCAGCAGTTTAGGGACTAGCACTATCACAGATACGCAGTATTTT; cdr3_aa: CASSLGTSTITDTQYF
d_call: TRBD1; v_call: TRBV29-1; clone_size: .; j_call: TRBJ1-2; cdr3_nt: TGCAGCGTTCGGCAGGGGGGTAGGGATGGCTACACCTTC; cdr3_aa: CSVRQGGRDGYTF
d_call: TRBD2; v_call: TRBV7-2; clone_size: .; j_call: TRBJ2-1; cdr3_nt: TGTGCCAGCAGCCCCAATCCCTCCGGGACTAGCGGCCCCTACAATGAGCAGTTCTTC; cdr3_aa: CASSPNPSGTSGPYNEQFF
d_call: .; v_call: TRBV11-2; clone_size: .; j_call: TRBJ1-2; cdr3_nt: TGTGCCAGCAGCTCCGTCGGCGGCCGGGTTGGCTACACCTTC; cdr3_aa: CASSSVGGRVGYTF
d_call: TRBD2; v_call: TRBV5-4; clone_size: .; j_call: TRBJ2-5; cdr3_nt: TGTGCCAGCAGCTTCCCGGGACTAGCGGGGCTAAAAGAGACCCAGTACTTC; cdr3_aa: CASSFPGLAGLKETQYF
d_call: .; v_call: TRBV9; clone_size: .; j_call: TRBJ2-3; cdr3_nt: TGTGCCAGCAGCCCCAACCTCAGGGGTTCTCAGGGCCCAGATACGCAGTATTTT; cdr3_aa: CASSPNLRGSQGPDTQYF
d_call: TRBD1; v_call: TRBV24-1; clone_size: .; j_call: TRBJ1-3; cdr3_nt: TGTGCCACCAGTGACCCGGGACAGGAGGGAAACACCATATATTTT; cdr3_aa: CATSDPGQEGNTIYF
d_call: .; v_call: TRBV27; clone_size: .; j_call: TRBJ1-1; cdr3_nt: TGTGCCAGCAGTTTATCGTGGAGGAACACTGAAGCTTTCTTT; cdr3_aa: CASSLSWRNTEAFF
d_call: TRBD1; v_call: TRBV27; clone_size: .; j_call: TRBJ2-2; cdr3_nt: TGTGCCAGCACCCTAGGGGCAGGGGGCGCGACCGGGGAGCTGTTTTTT; cdr3_aa: CASTLGAGGATGELFF
d_call: .; v_call: TRBV11-1; clone_size: .; j_call: TRBJ2-3; cdr3_nt: TGTGCCAGCAGCTTAATACCGGGACTCCAGTATTTT; cdr3_aa: CASSLIPGLQYF
d_call: TRBD1; v_call: TRBV19; clone_size: .; j_call: TRBJ2-7; cdr3_nt: TGTGCCAGTAGTCTGGACCGGGACAGCGCCTACGAGCAGTACTTC; cdr3_aa: CASSLDRDSAYEQYF
d_call: .; v_call: TRBV11-1; clone_size: .; j_call: TRBJ2-5; cdr3_nt: TGTGCCAGCAGCTTATTACCTGGTGGGGAGACCCAGTACTTC; cdr3_aa: CASSLLPGGETQYF
d_call: TRBD1; v_call: TRBV11-2; clone_size: .; j_call: TRBJ2-3; cdr3_nt: TGTGCCAGCAGCTTCCGGACAGGGGGCTACACAGATACGCAGTATTTT; cdr3_aa: CASSFRTGGYTDTQYF